This T cell receptor beta chain was observed in a study of T cells in Graves' hyperthyroidism and ophthalmopathy. The V end was cut by 5 bases, the J end by 2 bases, with 9 bases between. The CDR3 contains 13 residues. Germline-derived CDR1 and CDR2 are MNHEY and SMNVEV (reference sequence). RNA transcripts were the template for amplifying TCR beta CDR3 regions. The primer set for the first-round RT-PCR of the TCR CDR3 was HTBI. TCRdb reprocessed the multiplex PCR reads with MiXCR, giving one entry per CDR3 protein. The table includes fewer than 650,000 distinct CDR3 sequences, 40% to 50% detected once.

The chain combines TRBV27 with TRBJ1-2, with D hard to call. The source is an adult woman with Graves' disease, either hyperthyroidism or ophthalmopathy (not recorded which). The sample was peripheral blood or thyroid tissue (not recorded which). CDR3 DNA: TGTGCCAGCAGTCCCGGAAAGAACTATGGCTACACCTTC. This translates into CASSPGKNYGYTF.